Below, 19 T cell receptor beta chains from the same sample are listed, as sequenced in a study of T cell responses to AZD1222 COVID-19 vaccine. The assay was immunoSEQ multiplex PCR, and TCRdb's table has in-frame clones only and misses some. The sample lists around 110,000 clones, over 75% occurring once. The sequenced sample was peripheral blood, obtained on day 0 of AZD1222 vaccination. Receptor source: an adult in good health.

This sequence joins TRBV2 and TRBJ2-7; 7 bases map to TRBD1. The CDR3 is 14 residues long. V lost 7 bases, J lost 6 bases, and 12 bases stayed unmatched. CDR1 is SNHLY, CDR2 FYNNEI, per germline. CDR3 loop: CASIFGQARGEQYF. DNA of the CDR3: TGTGCCAGCATTTTCGGACAGGCCCGGGGCGAGCAGTACTTC.

This clone was seen just once. The J gene is TRBJ1-6, the V gene TRBV14; a weak D match, TRBD1 (5 bases). Germline CDR1 reads SGHDN; CDR2 reads FVKESK. V dropped 0 bases and J dropped 9 bases, with 9 bases sitting between them. The CDR3 loop spans 14 amino acids. The CDR3, as DNA: TGTGCCAGCAGCCAAGAAGTAGGGGTTTCACCCCTCCACTTT. Its protein product is CASSQEVGVSPLHF.

The V gene is TRBV15, the J gene TRBJ2-3; D may be TRBD1 or TRBD2 (6 bases each). The CDR3 totals 16 residues. The V gene's germline CDR1 is LNHNV and CDR2 YYDKDF (reference sequence). V gave up 5 bases and J gave up 2 bases, with 17 bases separating them. The CDR3 protein is CATSPRTGTLTDTQYF. In nucleotides, the CDR3 is TGTGCCACCAGCCCCCGAACAGGGACTCTCACAGATACGCAGTATTTT.

This rearrangement joins TRBV28 to TRBJ2-7, with D uncertain. Per germline, CDR1 MDHEN and CDR2 SYDVKM. Trimming pared 2 bases from V and 5 bases from J, leaving 10 bases between. The CDR3 extends over 13 amino acids. As DNA, the CDR3 is TGTGCCAGCAGTTTAGAAGGGTCTGACGAGCAGTACTTC. Encoded protein: CASSLEGSDEQYF.

V usage is TRBV9 and J usage is TRBJ2-1; D might be TRBD1 or TRBD2, each matching 5 bases. Per the germline V gene, CDR1 is SGDLS and CDR2 is YYNGEE. This CDR3 spans 11 amino acids. V lost 4 bases and J lost 9, with 8 bases in between. CDR3 residues: CASSKGSEQFF. The CDR3 region has the DNA TGTGCCAGCAGCAAGGGGAGTGAGCAGTTCTTC. Filled out from reference TRBV9 and TRBJ2-1, the complete variable domain reads DSGVTQTPKHLITATGQRVTLRCSPRSGDLSVYWYQQSLDQGLQFLIQYYNGEERAKGNILERFSAQQFPDLHSELNLSSLELGDSALYFCASSKGSEQFFGPGTRLTVL.

The chain couples TRBV5-1 to TRBJ2-2; 8 bases map to TRBD1. Germline loops: CDR1 SGHRS, CDR2 YFSETQ. This CDR3 is built from 14 residues. With 4 bases clipped from V and 7 bases from J, the junction kept 6 bases outside the gene matches. The CDR3 reads CASSLRQGFGELFF. In nucleotides, the CDR3 is TGCGCCAGCAGCCTAAGACAGGGGTTCGGGGAGCTGTTTTTT.

The rearrangement links TRBV28 to TRBJ1-5; 7 positions match TRBD1. CDR3 size: 15 residues. Germline-derived CDR1 and CDR2 are MDHEN and SYDVKM. Unmatched junction bases numbered 3, after V lost 1 base and J lost 3 bases. The CDR3 sequence is CASSLSDRVNQPQHF. CDR3 coding DNA: TGTGCCAGCAGTTTATCCGACAGGGTCAATCAGCCCCAGCATTTT.

V and J are TRBV6-1 and TRBJ1-2; tentative D call: TRBD1 (5 bases). The CDR3 length is 13 residues. Germline V gene sequence: CDR1 MNHNS, CDR2 SASEGT. Trimming stripped 2 bases from V and 4 bases from J, with 8 bases between. The CDR3 DNA sequence: TGTGCCAGCAGTGAAAGGGGATTCTATGGCTACACCTTC. This codes for CASSERGFYGYTF.

DNA of the CDR3: TGTGCCAGTAGTCCCCCATCGTGGGCTCCGTCCTACAATGAGCAGTTCTTC. It yields the protein CASSPPSWAPSYNEQFF. This chain links TRBV19 with TRBJ2-1; D call uncertain. Germline V CDR1 and CDR2: LNHDA, SQIVND (reference sequence). This CDR3 is built from 17 residues. V was pared by 5 bases and J by 1 base, with 18 bases between.

The chain combines TRBV7-9 with TRBJ2-3, with a tentative D call TRBD2 (6 bases). CDR3 size: 14 residues. In germline, CDR1 is SEHNR, CDR2 FQNEAQ (reference sequence). V was trimmed by 5 bases and J by 6 bases, leaving 15 bases between them. CDR3 sequence reads: CASSPSSEGDTQYF. CDR3 nucleotides: TGTGCCAGCAGCCCTAGTTCGGAGGGGGATACGCAGTATTTT.

This chain links TRBV28 with TRBJ1-4; 10 nucleotides align to TRBD1. This CDR3 spans 16 amino acids. Germline CDR1 is MDHEN and CDR2 is SYDVKM. V was clipped by 5 bases and J by 7 bases; unmatched bases: 10. CDR3 loop: CASSPLLGTGVEKLFF. The CDR3 DNA reads TGTGCCAGCAGTCCACTCCTTGGGACAGGGGTTGAAAAACTGTTTTTT.

This chain links TRBV5-6 with TRBJ1-1; D may be TRBD1 (5 bases). The ends were cut back, 4 bases at V and 0 bases at J, with 7 bases in the middle. This CDR3 has 13 residues. CDR1 is SGHDT and CDR2 is YYEEEE in the germline V gene. The CDR3 coding sequence is TGTGCCAGCAGCAGGGGAATGAACACTGAAGCTTTCTTT. Its translation: CASSRGMNTEAFF. The full variable domain, in which reference TRBV5-6 and TRBJ1-1 provide the parts outside the CDR3, is DAGVTQSPTHLIKTRGQQVTLRCSPKSGHDTVSWYQQALGQGPQFIFQYYEEEERQRGNFPDRFSGHQFPNYSSELNVNALLLGDSALYLCASSRGMNTEAFFGQGTRLTVV.

This sequence joins TRBV20-1 and TRBJ2-7; 9 bases line up with TRBD1. With 3 bases clipped from V and 7 bases from J, the junction kept 10 bases outside the gene matches. There are 14 residues in the CDR3. The germline V gene encodes CDR1 DFQATT and CDR2 SNEGSKA (reference sequence). The CDR3 DNA sequence: TGCAGTGCTAGTATGGGACAGGGAATTGGTGAGCAGTACTTC. The encoded protein is CSASMGQGIGEQYF.

The chain is built from TRBV7-9 and TRBJ1-2; D unresolved. Germline CDR1 is SEHNR and CDR2 is FQNEAQ (reference sequence). V was cut by 3 bases and J by 5 bases, with 16 bases left in between. This CDR3 has 15 amino acids. The CDR3 coding sequence is TGTGCCAGCAGCTTTAAGATGCCGTTACGATATGGCTACACCTTC. Translation gives CASSFKMPLRYGYTF.

The V gene is TRBV7-9, the J gene TRBJ1-1; a possible D gene is TRBD1 (6 bases). This CDR3 spans 11 amino acids. Per germline, CDR1 SEHNR and CDR2 FQNEAQ (reference sequence). Trimming removed 7 bases from V and 7 bases from J, with 10 bases in between. The CDR3 reads CASIKDSEAFF. The CDR3 DNA reads TGTGCCAGCATCAAGGACAGTGAAGCTTTCTTT.

This chain joins TRBV19 and TRBJ1-6; D is uncertain. The CDR3 totals 15 residues. Between the trimmed V and J ends, which lost 7 bases and 10 bases, there was a span of 20 bases. Per the germline V gene, CDR1 is LNHDA and CDR2 is SQIVND (reference sequence). CDR3 residues: CASKDGAWGGSPLHF. Written as DNA, the CDR3 is TGTGCCAGTAAGGACGGCGCCTGGGGAGGCTCACCCCTCCACTTT.

V gene TRBV19 combines with J gene TRBJ2-7, with 9 bases lining up with TRBD2. CDR3 length: 15 amino acids. The trim removed 2 bases at V and 3 bases at J, leaving 5 bases unmatched. The V gene's germline CDR1 is LNHDA and CDR2 SQIVND (reference sequence). The CDR3, as DNA: TGTGCCAGTAGTATAAAAGGACTAGCGAACTACGAGCAGTACTTC. This encodes CASSIKGLANYEQYF.

CDR3 nucleotide sequence: TGTGCCTGGAACCCGGGGGTAGGCTATGGCTACACCTTC. This sequence encodes CAWNPGVGYGYTF. The rearrangement links TRBV30 to TRBJ1-2, with D possibly being TRBD1 (5 bases). Germline V gene sequence: CDR1 GTSNPN, CDR2 SVGIG (reference sequence). The CDR3 is 13 residues long. V was cut by 4 bases and J by 4 bases, with 13 bases left in between.

The chain is built from TRBV27 and TRBJ2-7, with D perhaps TRBD1 (6 bases). From germline, CDR1 is MNHEY and CDR2 SMNVEV (reference sequence). The CDR3 runs to 14 residues. V shed 6 bases and J shed 2 bases, with 14 bases lying between them. CDR3 sequence: CASRITGYTYEQYF. CDR3 nucleotides: TGTGCCAGCAGGATCACAGGGTATACCTACGAGCAGTACTTC.